Listed below are T cell receptor beta chains from one sample, sequenced in a study of blood T cell repertoires in COVID-19. Only in-frame clones appear in the TCRdb table, and some are missing; sequencing was by immunoSEQ multiplex PCR. This repertoire shows about 250,000 clones, roughly 85% found once; its top ten account for 9.1%. Sequencing was carried out using PBMCs or T cells enriched from blood (not recorded which). These receptors were taken from a woman aged 45 to 65 with acute COVID-19. CDR3s include the opening cysteine and the closing phenylalanine or tryptophan. D genes are given only for firm matches. Clone size is stated in some rows and not others, as once, few, many or a class when expanded.

d_gene	abundance	v_gene	j_gene	CDR3nt	CDR3aa
-	-	TRBV7-8	TRBJ2-3	TGTGCCAGCAGCCCCCGAGCAGGCCACGGGGGAGATACGCAGTATTTT	CASSPRAGHGGDTQYF
TRBD2	once	TRBV11-2	TRBJ2-1	TGTGCCAGCAGCCGAGGGACTAGCGGGGGCAATGAGCAGTTCTTC	CASSRGTSGGNEQFF
-	few	TRBV7-9	TRBJ2-3	TGTGCCAGCAGCCCCAGGGGACCAGATACGCAGTATTTT	CASSPRGPDTQYF
-	-	TRBV7-2	TRBJ1-1	TGTGCCAGCAGCCAACAGGTGAACACTGAAGCTTTCTTT	CASSQQVNTEAFF
-	-	TRBV28	TRBJ1-5	TGTGCCAGCGGGTGGGGGGTGGATCAGCCCCAGCATTTT	CASGWGVDQPQHF
-	-	TRBV7-2	TRBJ1-1	TGTGCCAGCAGCTTCGACAAGAACACTGAAGCTTTCTTT	CASSFDKNTEAFF
-	-	TRBV19	TRBJ2-2	TGTGCCAGTAGTATTGACACCTTCCACGCGAACACCGGGGAGCTGTTTTTT	CASSIDTFHANTGELFF
TRBD1	-	TRBV4-1	TRBJ1-2	TGCGCCAGCAGCCAAGACAGGGACAGGGACTATGGCTACACCTTC	CASSQDRDRDYGYTF
-	few	TRBV5-6	TRBJ1-6	TGTGCCAGCAGCCGGGTAGGTTCACCCCTCCACTTT	CASSRVGSPLHF
-	-	TRBV7-2	TRBJ2-7	TGTGCCAGCAGCGACAGGTACGAGCAGTACTTC	CASSDRYEQYF
TRBD2	few	TRBV6-2/TRBV6-3	TRBJ2-3	TGTGCCAGCAGTTACGTACTAGCGGGTCTTAGCACAGATACGCAGTATTTT	CASSYVLAGLSTDTQYF
TRBD1	few	TRBV7-2	TRBJ2-5	TGTGCCAGCAGCCGGGACAGATATCAAGAGACCCAGTACTTC	CASSRDRYQETQYF
-	-	TRBV6-6	TRBJ1-2	TGTGCCTGTGAAGCGTCCCAGTGGGGCTACACCTTC	CACEASQWGYTF
TRBD1	-	TRBV30	TRBJ2-6	TGTGCCTGGACCCACAGGGGGCTCCTTCGGTCTGGGGCCAACGTCCTGACTTTC	CAWTHRGLLRSGANVLTF
-	-	TRBV10-2	TRBJ2-5	TGCGCCAGCAGTGAGGGGGCTAGACGGGAGACCCAGTACTTC	CASSEGARRETQYF
-	-	TRBV5-6	TRBJ1-1	TGTGCCAGCAGCTTCCAGGAAAACACTGAAGCTTTCTTT	CASSFQENTEAFF
TRBD1	few	TRBV29-1	TRBJ1-4	TGCAGCGTTGAGGCAGGGGGGAATGAAAAACTGTTTTTT	CSVEAGGNEKLFF
TRBD2	-	TRBV5-8	TRBJ2-5	TGTGCCAGCACCATGGGGGCGGGAGGAGAGACCCAGTACTTC	CASTMGAGGETQYF
TRBD1	-	TRBV5-1	TRBJ2-7	TGCGCCAGCAGCTTAGAGGGGGCGGCCTACGAGCAGTACTTC	CASSLEGAAYEQYF
-	-	TRBV6-2/TRBV6-3	TRBJ1-1	TGTGCCAGCAGTTACTCGGGAGTGAACACTGAAGCTTTCTTT	CASSYSGVNTEAFF
-	-	TRBV11-2	TRBJ1-2	TGTGCCAGCAGCTTCGGTCGGTCATCCTATGGCTACACCTTC	CASSFGRSSYGYTF
TRBD1	-	TRBV30	TRBJ1-1	TGTGCCTGGAGCGGGACAGGGAACACTGAAGCTTTCTTT	CAWSGTGNTEAFF
TRBD2	-	TRBV5-4	TRBJ2-4	TGTGCCAGCAGCTCGGGACTAGCGGGGGCCCCCAAAAACATTCAGTACTTC	CASSSGLAGAPKNIQYF
-	-	TRBV12-3/TRBV12-4	TRBJ1-4	TGTGCCAGCAGTTCAACCGACAGCCGGGAACTGTTTTTT	CASSSTDSRELFF
TRBD1	-	TRBV5-8	TRBJ1-1	TGTGCCAGCCGTTGGGGGGACAGGGACACTGAAGCTTTCTTT	CASRWGDRDTEAFF
-	-	TRBV6-1	TRBJ2-2	TGTGCCAGCAGTGAGAGTAGGGGGGGAACCGGGGAGCTGTTTTTT	CASSESRGGTGELFF
-	-	TRBV5-4	TRBJ1-5	TGTGCCAGCAGCTTGAGCGGTTACAATCAGCCCCAGCATTTT	CASSLSGYNQPQHF
TRBD1	-	TRBV10-3	TRBJ2-2	TGTGCCATCAGTGAGGGACAGGGGTGGTCGACCGGGGAGCTGTTTTTT	CAISEGQGWSTGELFF
-	once	TRBV5-1	TRBJ1-4	TGCGCCAGCAGCGTCGACAGGATGGGTAATGAAAAACTGTTTTTT	CASSVDRMGNEKLFF
TRBD1	-	TRBV6-6	TRBJ2-7	TGTGCCAGCAGACCGCGGCAGGGGGCTTTCGAGCAGTACTTC	CASRPRQGAFEQYF
-	-	TRBV11-3	TRBJ1-1	TGTGCCAGCAGCTTAGGGGGACTGCAGGGAGGAACTGAAGCTTTCTTT	CASSLGGLQGGTEAFF
-	-	TRBV10-3	TRBJ1-5	TGTGCCATCAGTGATCGCAGGGAAGGGGGTCAGCCCCAGCATTTT	CAISDRREGGQPQHF
-	-	TRBV10-2	TRBJ1-1	TGCGCCAGCAGCCGCGCGGGACCATTGAACACTGAAGCTTTCTTT	CASSRAGPLNTEAFF